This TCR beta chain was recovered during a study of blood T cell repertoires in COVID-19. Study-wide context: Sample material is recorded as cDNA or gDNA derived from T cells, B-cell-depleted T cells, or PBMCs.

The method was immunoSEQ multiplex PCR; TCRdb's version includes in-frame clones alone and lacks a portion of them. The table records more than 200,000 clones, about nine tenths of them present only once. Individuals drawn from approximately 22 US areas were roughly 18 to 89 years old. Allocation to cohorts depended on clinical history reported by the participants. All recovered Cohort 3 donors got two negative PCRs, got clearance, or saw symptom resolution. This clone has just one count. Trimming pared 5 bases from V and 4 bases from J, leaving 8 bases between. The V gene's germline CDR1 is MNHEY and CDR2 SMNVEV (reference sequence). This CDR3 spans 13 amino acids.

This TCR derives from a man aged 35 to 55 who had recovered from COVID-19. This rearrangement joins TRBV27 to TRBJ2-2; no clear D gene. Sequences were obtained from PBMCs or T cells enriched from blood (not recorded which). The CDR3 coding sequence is TGTGCCAGCAGTCCCACGGGCACCGGGGAGCTGTTTTTT. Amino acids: CASSPTGTGELFF.